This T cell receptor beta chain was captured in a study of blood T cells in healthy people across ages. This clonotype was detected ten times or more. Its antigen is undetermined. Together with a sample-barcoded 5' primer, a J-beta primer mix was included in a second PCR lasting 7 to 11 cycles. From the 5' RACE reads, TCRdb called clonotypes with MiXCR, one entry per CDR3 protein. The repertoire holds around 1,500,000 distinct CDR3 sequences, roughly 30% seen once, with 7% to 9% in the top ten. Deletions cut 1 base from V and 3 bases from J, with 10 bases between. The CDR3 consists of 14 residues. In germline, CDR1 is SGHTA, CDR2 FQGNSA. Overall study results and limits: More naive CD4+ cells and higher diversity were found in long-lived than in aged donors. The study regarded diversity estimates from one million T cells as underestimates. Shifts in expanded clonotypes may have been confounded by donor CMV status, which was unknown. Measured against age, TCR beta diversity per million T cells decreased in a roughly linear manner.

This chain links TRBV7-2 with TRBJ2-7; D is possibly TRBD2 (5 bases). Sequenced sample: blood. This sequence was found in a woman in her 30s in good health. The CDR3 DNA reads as TGTGCCAGCAGCTTAGTAGCTGAGGGCTACGAGCAGTACTTC. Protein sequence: CASSLVAEGYEQYF.